A selection of T cell receptor beta chains follows, all from one sample in a study of human T cells and chemical hapten exposure. TCRdb independently ran MiXCR on the RACE reads; one entry per CDR3 protein. The repertoire holds tens of thousands of distinct CDR3 sequences, with 10% as singletons. The input for sequencing was whole blood, taken in connection with sensitization to the hapten diphenylcyclopropenone (DPC). The receptors originated from a middle-aged man with alopecia areata. Some clones in this sample may be carry-over from other donors' samples. Each CDR3 is given with its conserved first and last residue. The D gene is left open where the match is weak. Rows may omit the clone size; those that give it use once, few, many or a size class.

v_gene: TRBV20-1
d_gene: -
j_gene: TRBJ2-3
abundance: many
CDR3aa: CSARDLRTSADTQYF
CDR3nt: TGCAGTGCTAGAGATCTACGGACATCGGCAGATACGCAGTATTTT

v_gene: TRBV28
d_gene: TRBD1
j_gene: TRBJ1-1
abundance: many
CDR3aa: CASSLGQENTEAFF
CDR3nt: TGTGCCAGCAGTTTGGGACAGGAGAACACTGAAGCTTTCTTT

v_gene: TRBV5-4
d_gene: -
j_gene: TRBJ1-1
abundance: few
CDR3aa: CASSRSGDTEAFF
CDR3nt: TGTGCCAGCAGCCGCAGCGGGGACACTGAAGCTTTCTTT

v_gene: TRBV4-2
d_gene: -
j_gene: TRBJ2-1
abundance: -
CDR3aa: CASSHGTDNEQFF
CDR3nt: TGTGCCAGCAGCCATGGCACGGACAATGAGCAGTTCTTC

v_gene: TRBV20-1
d_gene: TRBD2
j_gene: TRBJ2-1
abundance: few
CDR3aa: CSASRSSGIREQFF
CDR3nt: TGCAGTGCTAGCCGTTCTAGCGGGATCCGTGAGCAGTTCTTC

v_gene: TRBV11-2
d_gene: -
j_gene: TRBJ2-7
abundance: -
CDR3aa: CASSLDHGTLYEQYF
CDR3nt: TGTGCCAGCAGCTTAGATCACGGGACCCTCTACGAGCAGTACTTC

v_gene: TRBV11-1
d_gene: -
j_gene: TRBJ2-7
abundance: many
CDR3aa: CASSLNGYEASARSYEQYF
CDR3nt: TGTGCCAGCAGCTTAAATGGGTATGAGGCTAGCGCCCGCTCCTACGAGCAGTACTTC

v_gene: TRBV2
d_gene: TRBD1
j_gene: TRBJ2-6
abundance: many
CDR3aa: CASSRTGSGANVLTF
CDR3nt: TGTGCCAGCAGTCGGACAGGCTCTGGGGCCAACGTCCTGACTTTC

v_gene: TRBV6-2/TRBV6-3
d_gene: -
j_gene: TRBJ2-5
abundance: many
CDR3aa: CASSAFGETQYF
CDR3nt: TGTGCCAGCAGTGCCTTTGGGGAGACCCAGTACTTC

v_gene: TRBV7-3
d_gene: -
j_gene: TRBJ2-2
abundance: many
CDR3aa: CASSSQGTGELFF
CDR3nt: TGTGCCAGCAGCTCACAGGGCACCGGGGAGCTGTTTTTT

v_gene: TRBV21-1
d_gene: -
j_gene: TRBJ1-5
abundance: few
CDR3aa: CASSKVRIGTGFQPQHF
CDR3nt: TGTGCCAGCAGCAAAGTTAGAATCGGGACAGGGTTTCAGCCCCAGCATTTT

v_gene: TRBV7-3
d_gene: -
j_gene: TRBJ1-2
abundance: many
CDR3aa: CASSLDSNYGYTF
CDR3nt: TGTGCCAGCAGCTTAGACTCCAACTATGGCTACACCTTC

v_gene: TRBV28
d_gene: TRBD1
j_gene: TRBJ1-3
abundance: few
CDR3aa: CASSLSDRGDTIYF
CDR3nt: TGTGCCAGCAGTTTATCGGACAGGGGGGACACCATATATTTT

v_gene: TRBV10-2
d_gene: -
j_gene: TRBJ2-5
abundance: -
CDR3aa: CASSDFSGQETQYF
CDR3nt: TGCGCCAGCAGTGACTTTAGCGGTCAAGAGACCCAGTACTTC

v_gene: TRBV5-1
d_gene: TRBD2
j_gene: TRBJ2-7
abundance: few
CDR3aa: CASSVLAGVDEQYF
CDR3nt: TGCGCCAGCAGCGTACTAGCGGGAGTAGACGAGCAGTACTTC

v_gene: TRBV5-1
d_gene: -
j_gene: TRBJ2-5
abundance: many
CDR3aa: CASSWPSGAVGRLGETQYF
CDR3nt: TGCGCCAGCAGCTGGCCCTCTGGAGCGGTCGGGCGACTAGGAGAGACCCAGTACTTC

v_gene: TRBV27
d_gene: TRBD1
j_gene: TRBJ2-1
abundance: many
CDR3aa: CASSPQGDSYNEQFF
CDR3nt: TGTGCCAGCAGTCCCCAGGGGGACTCCTACAATGAGCAGTTCTTC

v_gene: TRBV5-1
d_gene: TRBD1
j_gene: TRBJ1-2
abundance: -
CDR3aa: CASSPTGQGGGYTF
CDR3nt: TGCGCCAGCAGCCCCACGGGACAGGGAGGTGGCTACACCTTC

v_gene: TRBV28
d_gene: -
j_gene: TRBJ1-6
abundance: few
CDR3aa: CASSYNSPLHF
CDR3nt: TGTGCCAGCAGTTATAATTCACCCCTCCACTTT

v_gene: TRBV29-1
d_gene: -
j_gene: TRBJ2-2
abundance: -
CDR3aa: CSANQGYTGELFF
CDR3nt: TGCAGTGCAAATCAGGGTTACACCGGGGAGCTGTTTTTT

v_gene: TRBV28
d_gene: TRBD2
j_gene: TRBJ2-7
abundance: few
CDR3aa: CASREGTSGSREQYF
CDR3nt: TGTGCCAGCAGAGAAGGGACTAGCGGGAGCCGCGAGCAGTACTTC

v_gene: TRBV4-3
d_gene: -
j_gene: TRBJ2-3
abundance: few
CDR3aa: CASSQATGPSTDTQYF
CDR3nt: TGCGCCAGCAGCCAAGCGACCGGCCCTAGCACAGATACGCAGTATTTT

v_gene: TRBV9
d_gene: TRBD2
j_gene: TRBJ2-3
abundance: -
CDR3aa: CASSVGTSISTDTQYF
CDR3nt: TGTGCCAGCAGCGTTGGGACTAGCATCTCCACAGATACGCAGTATTTT

v_gene: TRBV4-2
d_gene: TRBD1
j_gene: TRBJ2-7
abundance: few
CDR3aa: CASSQDLRGTGAEQYF
CDR3nt: TGTGCCAGCAGCCAAGATCTAAGGGGTACAGGGGCCGAGCAGTACTTC

v_gene: TRBV12-3/TRBV12-4
d_gene: -
j_gene: TRBJ2-2
abundance: few
CDR3aa: CASSPWGRGGTGELFF
CDR3nt: TGTGCCAGCAGTCCGTGGGGCAGGGGGGGCACCGGGGAGCTGTTTTTT

v_gene: TRBV4-3
d_gene: -
j_gene: TRBJ2-5
abundance: many
CDR3aa: CASSQEGLETQYF
CDR3nt: TGCGCCAGCAGCCAAGAAGGGTTGGAGACCCAGTACTTC

v_gene: TRBV29-1
d_gene: TRBD1
j_gene: TRBJ2-7
abundance: few
CDR3aa: CSGGQSAPYEQYF
CDR3nt: TGCAGTGGGGGACAGTCCGCCCCTTACGAGCAGTACTTC